Below are 10 T cell receptor beta chains sequenced from a single sample in a study of blood T cell repertoires in COVID-19. Measured with immunoSEQ multiplex PCR; TCRdb has only the in-frame clones, and not every one. The table includes 210,000 or so clones, 75% to 90% detected once. Specimen: peripheral blood. These receptors all stem from a middle-aged woman with acute or convalescent COVID-19.

In its sample, this clone was seen once. The chain combines TRBV6-5 with TRBJ1-2; D possibly corresponds to TRBD1 (5 bases). The CDR3 extends over 15 amino acids. Germline V CDR1 and CDR2: MNHEY, SVGAGI. Between the trimmed V and J ends, which lost 5 bases and 4 bases, there was a span of 17 bases. As DNA, the CDR3 is TGTGCCAGCAGTACGGGAGGAGGGGATAGCTATGGCTACACCTTC. It codes for CASSTGGGDSYGYTF.

The V and J genes are TRBV10-3 and TRBJ1-1, with 7 nucleotides matching TRBD1. CDR3 length equals 14 residues. J lost 10 bases, V lost 10 bases, and 18 bases had no gene match. Germline CDR1 ENHRY, CDR2 SYGVKD. The CDR3 sequence is CATEHRDRGVGAFF. CDR3 nucleotides: TGTGCCACGGAACACCGGGACAGAGGGGTTGGAGCTTTCTTT.

This chain uses TRBV18 with TRBJ1-1, with TRBD1 matching over 8 bases. Germline V gene data show CDR1 as KGHSH and CDR2 as LQKENI. The CDR3 sequence is 16 residues long. Trimming removed 4 bases from V and 7 bases from J; junction bases left unmatched: 14. The CDR3 nucleotides are TGTGCCAGCTCACGCCATGAGACAGGGGAATGGAATGAAGCTTTCTTT. Translation: CASSRHETGEWNEAFF.

The chain links TRBV29-1 to TRBJ2-3; 8 bases are shared with TRBD1. The V gene's germline CDR1 is SQVTM and CDR2 ANQGSEA. CDR3 size: 17 residues. J was trimmed by 5 bases and V by 2 bases; bases with no gene match: 15. For the CDR3, the DNA is TGCAGCGTTGAACATTCAACCCAGGGGGCGCAAGAAGATACGCAGTATTTT. Its translation: CSVEHSTQGAQEDTQYF.

The chain couples TRBV7-8 to TRBJ1-1, with 11 bases identical to TRBD1. The J segment lost 3 bases and the V segment lost 10 bases, leaving 10 bases of the junction unmatched. The CDR3 length is 15 residues. Germline CDR1 SGHVS, CDR2 FQNEAQ. The CDR3 DNA follows: TGTGCCATCCTCAGAGGGACAGGGGGACACACTGAAGCTTTCTTT. Translated: CAILRGTGGHTEAFF.

CDR3 loop: CATSDRGQGSTDTQYF. CDR3 in DNA: TGTGCCACCAGTGACCGGGGACAGGGGAGCACAGATACGCAGTATTTT. The rearrangement links TRBV24-1 to TRBJ2-3; 10 nucleotides line up with TRBD1. The V segment lost 4 bases and the J segment 0 bases; nucleotides outside the gene matches: 3. The CDR3 contains 16 residues. Germline lookup yields CDR1 KGHDR and CDR2 SFDVKD.

This chain joins TRBV6-5 and TRBJ1-2; D unresolved. Germline CDR1 reads MNHEY; CDR2 reads SVGAGI. The CDR3 totals 13 residues. V was trimmed by 2 bases and J by 8 bases, leaving 12 bases between them. The CDR3 DNA reads TGTGCCAGCAGTTACGCAGTCCGCGGCGGCTACACCTTC. Its protein is CASSYAVRGGYTF.

V is TRBV10-1 and J is TRBJ1-6, with 7 bases that match TRBD1. The CDR3 loop spans 14 amino acids. Looked up from germline, CDR1 is WNHNN and CDR2 is SYGVQD (reference sequence). Trimming cost V 8 bases and J 9 bases; bases outside gene matches: 10. CDR3 DNA sequence: TGCGCCAGCCATTCCACGGACAGGTCTTCACCCCTCCACTTT. This encodes CASHSTDRSSPLHF.

The chain carries TRBV5-6 and TRBJ2-3; D may be TRBD1 (8 bases). The CDR3 is made up of 15 amino acids. V was trimmed by 5 bases and J by 6 bases, leaving 19 bases between them. Germline V gene lookup returns CDR1 SGHDT and CDR2 YYEEEE. In DNA, the CDR3 is TGTGCCAGCAGTCTCACAGGGGGAGGGACCGATACGCAGTATTTT. This codes for CASSLTGGGTDTQYF. The full variable domain, its missing parts supplied by reference TRBV5-6 and TRBJ2-3, is DAGVTQSPTHLIKTRGQQVTLRCSPKSGHDTVSWYQQALGQGPQFIFQYYEEEERQRGNFPDRFSGHQFPNYSSELNVNALLLGDSALYLCASSLTGGGTDTQYFGPGTRLTVL.

The genes are TRBV5-1 and TRBJ2-7; D is perhaps TRBD2 (6 bases). Looked up from germline, CDR1 is SGHRS and CDR2 is YFSETQ. The CDR3 is 14 residues long. V was cut by 4 bases and J by 4 bases, with 15 bases left in between. The CDR3 DNA reads TGCGCCAGCAGCCTAAGCTACGGGAGTTACGAGCAGTACGTC. Translation: CASSLSYGSYEQYV.